One and the same sample provided the 27 T cell receptor beta chains below, sequenced in a study of T cells in Graves' hyperthyroidism and ophthalmopathy. Amplified regions were TCR beta CDR3 sequences from RNA transcripts. Primed by the HTBI set, a first-round RT-PCR was run on the TCR CDR3. Each CDR3 protein gets one entry after TCRdb re-called the multiplex PCR reads with MiXCR. The sample lists approximately 380,000 distinct CDR3 sequences, about a fifth occurring once. The specimen was blood. These receptors all come from a woman aged 18-29 years with Graves' hyperthyroidism.

This clonotype was counted a few times. The chain employs TRBV4-1 and TRBJ1-3, with a weak D call TRBD1 (5 bases). This CDR3 has 16 residues. Germline-derived CDR1 and CDR2 are MGHRA and YSYEKL. V was cut by 0 bases and J by 2 bases, with 11 bases left in between. The CDR3 nucleotides are TGCGCCAGCAGCCAAGAGGCAGGGAGCCCTGGAAACACCATATATTTT. Protein sequence: CASSQEAGSPGNTIYF.

This clonotype was seen many times. The chain recombines TRBV13 with TRBJ1-1; the match to TRBD1 covers 7 bases. In germline, CDR1 is PRHDT, CDR2 FYEKMQ (reference sequence). This CDR3 comprises 21 residues. J gave up 4 bases and V 5 bases, and 28 bases lay outside the gene matches. The CDR3 coding sequence is TGTGCCAGCAGCCCCTTACCCGTACATCCGAGGACAGGCCCAAGGGGCACTGAAGCTTTCTTT. This encodes CASSPLPVHPRTGPRGTEAFF.

This clonotype came up once. This clone may be a read error of a much larger clone one base away. The rearrangement links TRBV6-1 to TRBJ1-1, with a tentative D call TRBD1 (5 bases). This CDR3 is built from 15 residues. Looked up from germline, CDR1 is MNHNS and CDR2 is SASEGT. V was shortened by 7 bases and J by 4 bases, with 19 bases between the two germline ends. The CDR3 bases are TGTGCCAGCAACCCACGGACAACCGGAATCACTGAAGCTTTCTTT. Translating gives CASNPRTTGITEAFF.

This clonotype was recorded once. The V call is TRBV6-1, the J call TRBJ2-5, with 9 positions matching TRBD1. The CDR3 is made up of 15 amino acids. Losses at the gene ends were 7 bases for V and 5 bases for J; bases not matched to a gene: 11. Germline V gives CDR1 MNHNS, CDR2 SASEGT. Here the CDR3 reads CASTTRWGTGETQYF. CDR3 sequence (DNA): TGTGCCAGCACTACCCGGTGGGGGACAGGGGAGACCCAGTACTTC.

This rearrangement joins TRBV6-1 to TRBJ2-7, with 14 bases aligning to TRBD2. J was trimmed by 4 bases and V by 5 bases; bases with no gene match: 4. Per the germline V gene, CDR1 is MNHNS and CDR2 is SASEGT. This CDR3 is built from 15 residues. CDR3 coding DNA: TGTGCCAGCAGTAAGGGGACTAGCGGGGGTTACGAGCAGTACTTC. This translates into CASSKGTSGGYEQYF.

This clonotype was detected ten times or more. The chain joins TRBV29-1 to TRBJ1-1; tentatively, D is TRBD1 (6 bases). The germline gives CDR1 SQVTM, CDR2 ANQGSEA. This CDR3 region has 12 residues. The ends were cut back, 7 bases at V and 1 base at J, with 10 bases in the middle. CDR3 bases: TGCAGCGGCCAACAGGGGAACACTGAAGCTTTCTTT. Protein sequence: CSGQQGNTEAFF.

This clonotype was detected ten times or more. The chain uses TRBV12-3 or TRBV12-4 and TRBJ2-2; D assignment may be TRBD1 or TRBD2 (6 bases each). V lost 0 bases, J lost 9 bases, and 11 bases lay in between. The CDR3 extends over 14 amino acids. CDR3 loop: CASSLAGGRRELFF. CDR3 in DNA: TGTGCCAGCAGTTTAGCAGGGGGGCGACGGGAGCTGTTTTTT.

This clonotype showed up many times. The chain is built from TRBV11-2 and TRBJ2-5; D not certain. This CDR3 comprises 11 residues. Germline lookup yields CDR1 SGHAT and CDR2 FQNNGV. The V end lost 2 bases, the J end lost 7 bases, and 5 bases lay between the germline ends. The CDR3 spells CASSLWATQYF. The CDR3 bases are TGTGCCAGCAGCTTATGGGCGACCCAGTACTTC.

This clonotype was recorded many times. The chain recombines TRBV7-8 with TRBJ1-5; the D is unclear. Per germline, CDR1 SGHVS and CDR2 FQNEAQ. This CDR3 region has 17 residues. Trimming shortened V by 3 bases and J by 0 bases, and 15 bases separated the two germline ends. CDR3 residues: CASSLGRVMTSNQPQHF. The CDR3 DNA follows: TGTGCCAGCAGCTTGGGTAGGGTCATGACTAGCAATCAGCCCCAGCATTTT.

This clonotype was observed many times. The chain couples TRBV11-1 to TRBJ1-1; D is possibly TRBD1 (6 bases). CDR1 is SGHAT and CDR2 is FQDESV in the germline V gene (reference sequence). There are 16 residues in the CDR3. V was pared by 4 bases and J by 7 bases, with 22 bases between. In DNA, the CDR3 is TGTGCCAGCAGCTACGCCCAGGGAGGGGGACGCCTTGAAGCTTTCTTT. The encoded protein is CASSYAQGGGRLEAFF.

In this sample, this clonotype turned up many times. In DNA, the CDR3 is TGTGCCAGCAGTGAATTCGGGGCGGGAAACACCATATATTTT. It yields the protein CASSEFGAGNTIYF. The V call is TRBV6-1, the J call TRBJ1-3; weak D call: TRBD1 (5 bases). Trimming took 2 bases from V and 4 from J, leaving 9 bases between them. Per germline, CDR1 MNHNS and CDR2 SASEGT. The CDR3 has 14 amino acids.

This clonotype was recorded at least ten times. V and J are TRBV20-1 and TRBJ1-3; D is possibly TRBD1 (6 bases). Trimming took off 2 bases at V and 9 bases at J, with 14 bases between the two ends. Germline V gives CDR1 DFQATT, CDR2 SNEGSKA (reference sequence). The CDR3 consists of 13 residues. DNA for the CDR3: TGCAGTGCTAGAACAGGGCCAGGTGTCACCATATATTTT. Translated: CSARTGPGVTIYF.

The chain uses TRBV18 and TRBJ1-1, with unresolved D. CDR1 and CDR2 from the germline V gene are KGHSH and LQKENI. With 3 bases removed from V and 1 base from J, the gap between germline ends came to 9 bases. This CDR3 has 14 residues. As DNA, the CDR3 is TGTGCCAGCTCACCCCAGATCGGGAACACTGAAGCTTTCTTT. It is translated as CASSPQIGNTEAFF.

This clonotype was seen a few times. The V and J genes are TRBV4-1 and TRBJ2-7; perhaps TRBD1 as D (6 bases). Germline V gene data show CDR1 as MGHRA and CDR2 as YSYEKL. Deletions cut 3 bases from V and 1 base from J, with 10 bases between. The CDR3 has 14 amino acids. In nucleotides, the CDR3 is TGCGCCAGCAGCCACCAGACAGGATCCTACGAGCAGTACTTC. Encoded protein: CASSHQTGSYEQYF.

This clonotype appeared many times. The chain's CDR3 is CASSYGGRYGYTF. DNA for the CDR3: TGTGCCAGCAGTTACGGGGGGAGATATGGCTACACCTTC. The chain uses TRBV6-5 and TRBJ1-2; perhaps TRBD1 as D (5 bases). Trimming took off 2 bases at V and 5 bases at J, with 9 bases between the two ends. The CDR3 contains 13 residues. Germline loops: CDR1 MNHEY, CDR2 SVGAGI.

The CDR3 region has the DNA TGCAGCGTTGCGCTGACAGGAGGGTTCGGAGCTTTCTTT. It is translated as CSVALTGGFGAFF. The chain links TRBV29-1 to TRBJ1-1; the D gene is possibly TRBD1 (6 bases). Germline V gene lookup returns CDR1 SQVTM and CDR2 ANQGSEA. Trimming removed 4 bases from V and 10 bases from J, with 19 bases in between. This CDR3 region has 13 residues.

CDR3 sequence: CASSRPRGVLTEAFF. In DNA, the CDR3 is TGTGCCAGTAGTCGCCCTAGAGGTGTGTTGACTGAAGCTTTCTTT. This chain joins TRBV19 and TRBJ1-1; D not resolved. The germline CDR1 and CDR2 sequences are LNHDA and SQIVND (reference sequence). This CDR3 comprises 15 residues. Trimming left V 5 bases short and J 5 bases short, with 18 bases between.

This clonotype was observed at least ten times. The gene calls are TRBV29-1 and TRBJ2-5; tentatively, D is TRBD1 or TRBD2 (5 bases each). The CDR3 consists of 15 residues. Per the germline V gene, CDR1 is SQVTM and CDR2 is ANQGSEA. V lost 4 bases and J lost 2, with 17 bases in between. As DNA, the CDR3 is TGCAGCGTTGCCCCCGTCGGGGCCCCACAAGAGACCCAGTACTTC. It is translated as CSVAPVGAPQETQYF.

This clonotype was observed many times. The chain employs TRBV11-2 and TRBJ1-3; D call uncertain. There are 14 residues in the CDR3. V was cut by 1 base and J by 2 bases, with 6 bases left in between. Germline values: CDR1 SGHAT, CDR2 FQNNGV. In nucleotides, the CDR3 is TGTGCCAGCAGCTTAGCCCCGACTGGAAACACCATATATTTT. This codes for CASSLAPTGNTIYF.

Ten or more counts support this clonotype. This rearrangement joins TRBV7-2 to TRBJ2-1; the match to TRBD2 covers 9 bases. The CDR3 consists of 15 residues. The V gene end was trimmed by 1 base and the J gene end by 12 bases; junction bases not matched to a gene: 10. Germline V gene data show CDR1 as SGHTA and CDR2 as FQGNSA. Here the CDR3 DNA reads TGTGCCAGCAGCTTAGTAGGACTAGCGCGGATGGGGCAGTTCTTC. This translates into CASSLVGLARMGQFF.

In its sample, this clonotype was seen many times. The V and J genes are TRBV13 and TRBJ2-7, with 8 bases aligning to TRBD1. This CDR3 is 14 amino acids long. Unmatched junction bases numbered 6, after V lost 5 bases and J lost 3 bases. Germline V gene lookup returns CDR1 PRHDT and CDR2 FYEKMQ (reference sequence). DNA of the CDR3: TGTGCCAGCAGCCTCGGACAGGGAATCTACGAGCAGTACTTC. Protein: CASSLGQGIYEQYF.

For this clonotype: A read error may be the cause here, since a much bigger clone is one base away. The rearrangement joins TRBV11-2 to TRBJ1-5; TRBD1 agrees at 9 bases. Germline V CDR1 and CDR2: SGHAT, FQNNGV. Trimming cost V 5 bases and J 6 bases; bases outside gene matches: 11. CDR3 size: 16 residues. CDR3 nucleotide sequence: TGTGCCAGCAGCCCATCCGGGACAGGGTTTGTTCAGCCCCAGCATTTT. Translation gives CASSPSGTGFVQPQHF.

The chain carries TRBV7-2 and TRBJ2-2; D remains unclear. Germline V CDR1 and CDR2: SGHTA, FQGNSA. The CDR3 covers 17 residues. Trimming took off 0 bases at V and 3 bases at J, with 14 bases between the two ends. In nucleotides, the CDR3 is TGTGCCAGCAGCTTAGCCGCTCGGTCTCCAGACACCGGGGAGCTGTTTTTT. Amino acids: CASSLAARSPDTGELFF.

Many counts were recorded for this clonotype. The rearrangement links TRBV20-1 to TRBJ2-5, with 8 positions matching TRBD2. This CDR3 is built from 17 residues. The V gene's germline CDR1 is DFQATT and CDR2 SNEGSKA (reference sequence). The trim removed 4 bases at V and 1 base at J, leaving 14 bases unmatched. CDR3 sequence: CSATGGGATTRQETQYF. The DNA for the CDR3 is TGCAGTGCTACCGGGGGGGGCGCGACTACCCGCCAAGAGACCCAGTACTTC.

This clonotype was seen at least ten times. The chain couples TRBV20-1 to TRBJ2-7; 9 bases are shared with TRBD2. The J segment lost 1 base and the V segment lost 1 base, leaving 8 bases of the junction unmatched. CDR1 DFQATT and CDR2 SNEGSKA come from the germline V gene (reference sequence). The CDR3 runs 16 residues. The CDR3 sequence: CSARANSGGSSYEQYF. Here the CDR3 DNA reads TGCAGTGCTAGAGCTAATAGCGGGGGTTCGTCCTACGAGCAGTACTTC.

The V call is TRBV5-1, the J call TRBJ1-2, with TRBD1 identical over 9 bases. The ends lost 0 bases at V and 5 bases at J; junction bases unmatched: 5. Per germline, CDR1 SGHRS and CDR2 YFSETQ. The CDR3 covers 15 residues. CDR3: CASSLEGQGPYGYTF. The CDR3, as DNA: TGCGCCAGCAGCTTGGAGGGACAGGGCCCATATGGCTACACCTTC. Using reference TRBV5-1 and TRBJ1-2 for the parts outside the CDR3, the full variable domain is KAGVTQTPRYLIKTRGQQVTLSCSPISGHRSVSWYQQTPGQGLQFLFEYFSETQRNKGNFPGRFSGRQFSNSRSEMNVSTLELGDSALYLCASSLEGQGPYGYTFGSGTRLTVV.

This clonotype occurred many times. V and J are TRBV9 and TRBJ1-3; possibly TRBD1 for D (5 bases). Germline V gene data show CDR1 as SGDLS and CDR2 as YYNGEE. With 1 base removed from V and 0 bases from J, the gap between germline ends came to 11 bases. The CDR3 sequence is 16 residues long. Written as DNA, the CDR3 is TGTGCCAGCAGCGTAAGGGGAGACCCCTCTGGAAACACCATATATTTT. Its protein is CASSVRGDPSGNTIYF.